This T cell receptor beta chain emerged from a study of T cells in Graves' hyperthyroidism and ophthalmopathy. Study-level points and caveats: Separation of ophthalmopathy from stable hyperthyroidism was achieved by a 13 V-J model.

Clinicians diagnosed patients from clinical symptoms, serum thyroxine and TRAb, thyroid ultrasound and orbital computed tomography. V lost 3 bases and J 10 bases, leaving 21 bases between the germline ends. Germline V lookup: CDR1 KGHSH, CDR2 LQKENI. The CDR3 totals 16 residues. On this clonotype itself: What it recognizes is unknown.

TCR beta CDR3 regions were amplified from RNA. A first-round RT-PCR of the TCR CDR3 used the HTBI primer set. TCRdb redid the calling of the multiplex PCR reads with MiXCR, one entry per CDR3 protein. In the table there are about 560,000 distinct CDR3 sequences, 12% to 15% of which are singletons. The receptor was isolated from a middle-aged woman with Graves' hyperthyroidism. The V gene is TRBV18, the J gene TRBJ1-4; the D gene is possibly TRBD1 (5 bases). Input material: blood. DNA for the CDR3: TGTGCCAGCTCACCCGATGAGGGACCGCCGGAGAGAAAACTGTTTTTT. This sequence encodes CASSPDEGPPERKLFF.